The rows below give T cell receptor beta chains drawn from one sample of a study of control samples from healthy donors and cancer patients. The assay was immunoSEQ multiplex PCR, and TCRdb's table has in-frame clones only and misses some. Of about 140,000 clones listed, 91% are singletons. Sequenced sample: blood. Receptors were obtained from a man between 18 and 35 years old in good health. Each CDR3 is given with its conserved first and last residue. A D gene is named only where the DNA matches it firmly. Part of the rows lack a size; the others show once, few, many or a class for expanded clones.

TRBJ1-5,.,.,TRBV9,TGTGCCAGCAGCGTAGAGGGGGGCCGGCAGCCCCAGCATTTT,CASSVEGGRQPQHF
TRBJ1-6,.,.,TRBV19,TGTGCCAGTAGTATCGGGGCCAACTCCTATAATTCACCCCTCCACTTT,CASSIGANSYNSPLHF
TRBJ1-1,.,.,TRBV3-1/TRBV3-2,TGTGCCAGCAGCCAAGGCCCGGGGGCGGACACTGAAGCTTTCTTT,CASSQGPGADTEAFF
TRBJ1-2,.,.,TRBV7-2,TGTGCCAGCAGCTTAGTCGGGGGAACGGACTATGGCTACACCTTC,CASSLVGGTDYGYTF
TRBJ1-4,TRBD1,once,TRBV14,TGTGCCAGCAGTGACGTCGGGACAGGAGCCGGAAAACTGTTTTTT,CASSDVGTGAGKLFF
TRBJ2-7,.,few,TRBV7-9,TGTGCCAGCACCTCAGACAGCTACGAGCAGTACTTC,CASTSDSYEQYF
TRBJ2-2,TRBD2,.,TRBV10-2,TGCGCCAGCAGTGACCGGGGACTAGCGGGGGGTTTCACCGGGGAGCTGTTTTTT,CASSDRGLAGGFTGELFF
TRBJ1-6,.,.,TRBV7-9,TGTGCCAGCAGCTTCCCAAATCTAGGGGGGCTAAATTCACCCCTCCACTTT,CASSFPNLGGLNSPLHF
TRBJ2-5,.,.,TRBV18,TGTGCCAGCTCACCACCGGGAGAAGAGACCCAGTACTTC,CASSPPGEETQYF
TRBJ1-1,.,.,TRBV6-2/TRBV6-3,TGTGCCAGCAGTTACTCGGTTGGCAAGTTGAACACTGAAGCTTTCTTT,CASSYSVGKLNTEAFF
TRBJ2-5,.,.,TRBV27,TGTGCCAGCAGTGGGGTACAGCCGTGGGAGACCCAGTACTTC,CASSGVQPWETQYF
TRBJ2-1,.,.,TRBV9,TGTGCCAGCAGTTGGGCGTATGAAAGTGAGCAGTTCTTC,CASSWAYESEQFF
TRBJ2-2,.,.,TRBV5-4,TGTGCCAGCAGCTTGGCCTGGGCGGCCGGGGAGCTGTTTTTT,CASSLAWAAGELFF
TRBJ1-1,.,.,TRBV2,TGTGCCAGCAGTGCAGAGTTGAACACTGAAGCTTTCTTT,CASSAELNTEAFF
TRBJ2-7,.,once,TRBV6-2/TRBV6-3,TGTGCCAGCAGTTCTTTTTCGACAGGAAAAAGCTCCTACGAGCAGTACTTC,CASSSFSTGKSSYEQYF
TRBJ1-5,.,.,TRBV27,TGTGCCAGCAGTTTAGGGGACAACAATCAGCCCCAGCATTTT,CASSLGDNNQPQHF
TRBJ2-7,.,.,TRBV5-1,TGCGCCAGCAGCTTGATGGACTCGGGGGCTTACGAGCAGTACTTC,CASSLMDSGAYEQYF
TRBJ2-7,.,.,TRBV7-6,TGTGCCAGCAGCCCCTGGGTATTAACTCCCGGGCTTACCATCCACGAGCAGTACTTC,CASSPWVLTPGLTIHEQYF
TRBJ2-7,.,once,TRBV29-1,TGCAGCGTTGAACAGGGAGAGCAGTACTTC,CSVEQGEQYF
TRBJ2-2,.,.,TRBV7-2,TGTGCCAGCAGCTTAGCGACTACCGGGGAGCTGTTTTTT,CASSLATTGELFF
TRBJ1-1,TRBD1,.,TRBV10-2,TGCGCCAGCAAGGGACAGGGGAACACTGAAGCTTTCTTT,CASKGQGNTEAFF
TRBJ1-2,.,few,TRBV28,TGTGCCAGCATCACGCTCGGGGGAGGGGACTATGGCTACACCTTC,CASITLGGGDYGYTF
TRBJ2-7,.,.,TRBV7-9,TGTGCCAGCAGCTTAGGGTTGAGGGGGAACTCCTACGAGCAGTACTTC,CASSLGLRGNSYEQYF
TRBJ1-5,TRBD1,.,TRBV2,TGTGCCAGCAGGAGGGACAGGGGTAGCAATCAGCCCCAGCATTTT,CASRRDRGSNQPQHF
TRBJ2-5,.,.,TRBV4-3,TGCGCCAGCAGCCAAGTGAGTGAGACCCAGTACTTC,CASSQVSETQYF
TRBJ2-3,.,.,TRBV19,TGTGCCAGTAGTATAGACGCAGTCACAGATACGCAGTATTTT,CASSIDAVTDTQYF
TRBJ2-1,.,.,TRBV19,TGTGCCACTAATGAGGACGGTAGCTCCTACAATGAGCAGTTCTTC,CATNEDGSSYNEQFF
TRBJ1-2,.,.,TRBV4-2,TGTGCCAGCAGCCAACGAGTTAGTACGGGAAACTATGGCTACACCTTC,CASSQRVSTGNYGYTF
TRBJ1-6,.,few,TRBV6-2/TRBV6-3,TGTGCCAGCAGTTATATTCCTATGGGGCATAATTCACCCCTCCACTTT,CASSYIPMGHNSPLHF
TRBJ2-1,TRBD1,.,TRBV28,TGTGCCAGCAGTTTCCCTACCGGGACAGGGGGAAAATATTCCTCCTACAATGAGCAGTTCTTC,CASSFPTGTGGKYSSYNEQFF
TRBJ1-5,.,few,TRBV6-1,TGTGCCAGCAGTGAAGCGCTGTCAGACAATCAGCCCCAGCATTTT,CASSEALSDNQPQHF
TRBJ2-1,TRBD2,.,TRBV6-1,TGTGCCAGCAGTGAGAGCGGGGGGGCTATTTATGAGCAGTTCTTC,CASSESGGAIYEQFF
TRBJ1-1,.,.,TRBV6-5,TGTGCCAGCAGGCCCCGGTTGGACACTGAAGCTTTCTTT,CASRPRLDTEAFF
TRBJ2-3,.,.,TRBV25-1,TGTGCCAGCAGCCCCACGGGGTGGGCGCAGTATTTT,CASSPTGWAQYF
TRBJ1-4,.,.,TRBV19,TGTGCCAGTAGTACTTGGCCTTCTAAACTGTTTTTT,CASSTWPSKLFF
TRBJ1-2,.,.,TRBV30,TGTGCCTGGAGTGTAGGTCGGGCTGGCTACACCTTC,CAWSVGRAGYTF
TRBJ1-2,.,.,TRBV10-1,TGCGCCAGCAGCAACGACCTCACCCAAGGCTACACCTTC,CASSNDLTQGYTF
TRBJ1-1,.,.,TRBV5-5,TGTGCCAGCAGCTTGGGGCATGGGGGGAACACTGAAGCTTTCTTT,CASSLGHGGNTEAFF
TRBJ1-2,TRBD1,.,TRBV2,TGTGCCAGCAGTGAATCGGGGGACAGGGTAGGGTATGGCTACACCTTC,CASSESGDRVGYGYTF
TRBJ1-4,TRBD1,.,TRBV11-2,TGTGCCAGCAGCTTAGCCCCCCCGTGGGACAGGCCTAATGAAAAACTGTTTTTT,CASSLAPPWDRPNEKLFF
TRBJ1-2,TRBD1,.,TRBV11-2,TGTGCCAGCAGCTTCAGTGAAGACAGGGGTAATGGCTACACCTTC,CASSFSEDRGNGYTF
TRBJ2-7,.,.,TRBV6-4,TGTGCCAGCAGTGAATGCGAGCAGTACTTC,CASSECEQYF
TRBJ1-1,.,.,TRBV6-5,TGTGCCAGCAGTTACACGGGGGGATCAGCTTTCTTT,CASSYTGGSAFF
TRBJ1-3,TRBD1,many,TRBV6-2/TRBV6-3,TGTGCCAGCAGTTACCCCTTCGGGACAGCCTCTGGAAACACCATATATTTT,CASSYPFGTASGNTIYF
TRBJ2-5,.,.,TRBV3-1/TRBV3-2,TGTGCCAGCAGCCCGAATATGGGGCCGGAGACCCAGTACTTC,CASSPNMGPETQYF
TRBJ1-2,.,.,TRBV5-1,TGCGCCAGCAGCTTGGCCTTCGGGCAGGGCTATGGCTACACCTTC,CASSLAFGQGYGYTF
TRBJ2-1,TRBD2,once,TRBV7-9,TGTGCCAGCAGCCCGACCATAGCGGGGGCCCTGATAGACAATGAGCAGTTCTTC,CASSPTIAGALIDNEQFF
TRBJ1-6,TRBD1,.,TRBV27,TGTGCCAGCAGTTGGGGGACAGGGAATAATTCACCCCTCCACTTT,CASSWGTGNNSPLHF
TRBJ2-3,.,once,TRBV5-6,TGTGCCAGCAGCTCCGGGCCCGACACAGATACGCAGTATTTT,CASSSGPDTDTQYF
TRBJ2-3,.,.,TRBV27,TGTGCCAGCAGTTTACAAGGGTTGTACGCAGATACGCAGTATTTT,CASSLQGLYADTQYF
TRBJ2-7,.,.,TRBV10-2,TGCGCCAGCAGTGAGATTCGGGACGCGAGGTACGAGCAGTACTTC,CASSEIRDARYEQYF